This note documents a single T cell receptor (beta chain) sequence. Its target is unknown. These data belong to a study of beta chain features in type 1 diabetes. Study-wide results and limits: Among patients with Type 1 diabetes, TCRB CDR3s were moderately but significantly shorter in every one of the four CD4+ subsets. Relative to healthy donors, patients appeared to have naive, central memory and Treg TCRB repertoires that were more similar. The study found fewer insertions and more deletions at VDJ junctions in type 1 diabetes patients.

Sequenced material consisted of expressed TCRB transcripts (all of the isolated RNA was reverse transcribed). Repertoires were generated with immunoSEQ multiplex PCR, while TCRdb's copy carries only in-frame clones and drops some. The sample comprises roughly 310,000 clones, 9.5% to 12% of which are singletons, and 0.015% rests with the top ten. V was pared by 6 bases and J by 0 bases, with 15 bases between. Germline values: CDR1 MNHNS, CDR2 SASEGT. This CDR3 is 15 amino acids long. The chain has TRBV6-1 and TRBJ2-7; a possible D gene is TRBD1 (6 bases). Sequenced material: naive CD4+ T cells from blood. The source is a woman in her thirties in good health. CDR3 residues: CASREDRRLSYEQYF. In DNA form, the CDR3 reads TGTGCCAGCAGGGAGGACAGAAGACTCTCCTACGAGCAGTACTTC.